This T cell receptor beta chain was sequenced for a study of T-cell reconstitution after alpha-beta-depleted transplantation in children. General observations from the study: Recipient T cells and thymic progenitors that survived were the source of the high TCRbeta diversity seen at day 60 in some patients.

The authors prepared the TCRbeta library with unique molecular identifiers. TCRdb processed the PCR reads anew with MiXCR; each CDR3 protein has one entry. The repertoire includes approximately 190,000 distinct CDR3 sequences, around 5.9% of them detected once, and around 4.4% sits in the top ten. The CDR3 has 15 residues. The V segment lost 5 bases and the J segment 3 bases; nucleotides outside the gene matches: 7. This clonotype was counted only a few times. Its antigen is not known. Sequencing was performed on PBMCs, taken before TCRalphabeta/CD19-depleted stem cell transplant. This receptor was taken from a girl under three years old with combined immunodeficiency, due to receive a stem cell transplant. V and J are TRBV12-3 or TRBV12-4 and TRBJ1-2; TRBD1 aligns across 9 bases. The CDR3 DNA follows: TGTGCCAGCAGTGTTACAGGGGGCGCGGACTATGGCTACACCTTC. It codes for CASSVTGGADYGYTF.